This is a list of T cell receptor beta chains from one sample in a study of blood T cell repertoires in COVID-19. Using immunoSEQ multiplex PCR, the repertoire was profiled, and TCRdb retains in-frame clones only, with some absent. The table lists roughly 200,000 clones, roughly four fifths of them singletons. Input material: peripheral blood. The receptors stem from a human donor in a cohort sampled during active COVID-19. Each CDR3 is given with its conserved first and last residue. The order of the fields is V gene, J gene, CDR3 protein.

TRBV25-1	TRBJ1-4	CASTLGGATNEKLFF
TRBV5-6	TRBJ2-7	CASSLGQGPYEQYF
TRBV5-1	TRBJ1-4	CASSSRDANEKLFF
TRBV29-1	TRBJ2-1	CSVRLYNEQFF
TRBV7-3	TRBJ2-1	CASSSTSNEQFF
TRBV7-9	TRBJ1-1	CASSSRAGTEAFF
TRBV3-1/TRBV3-2	TRBJ1-2	CASTRSGGNYGYTF
TRBV4-3	TRBJ2-1	CASSQDRGGNEQFF
TRBV6-5	TRBJ1-1	CASSYHSTGNTEAFF
TRBV29-1	TRBJ2-7	CSVGPGLGSYEQYF
TRBV9	TRBJ2-2	CASSVGLAGSTGELFF
TRBV5-6	TRBJ1-5	CASSLMRSRVSNQPQHF
TRBV18	TRBJ2-7	CASSPPGTGPREQYF
TRBV20-1	TRBJ2-5	CSASLVAGLETQYF
TRBV27	TRBJ2-7	CASRVTGSYEQYF
TRBV19	TRBJ1-1	CAAVSHTEAFF
TRBV19	TRBJ1-6	CASKDGQGSSPLHF
TRBV4-2	TRBJ1-2	CASSQGREDYGYTF
TRBV5-1	TRBJ2-3	CASSITTSGVTDTQYF
TRBV7-8	TRBJ2-7	CASRNTGFYEQYF
TRBV6-2/TRBV6-3	TRBJ2-3	CASSYARGADTQYF
TRBV3-1/TRBV3-2	TRBJ2-7	CASRTQGSYEQYF
TRBV29-1	TRBJ2-1	CSVDPRLAGRVNEQFF
TRBV7-9	TRBJ2-2	CASSLVLGGRSTGELFF
TRBV4-3	TRBJ1-5	CASSPGHRNQPQHF
TRBV5-1	TRBJ2-1	CASQYSGNYNEQFF
TRBV27	TRBJ1-2	CASSLRLTNGYTF
TRBV19	TRBJ2-2	CASSIRTGNTGELFF
TRBV5-1	TRBJ2-7	CASSLRTGAYEQYF
TRBV19	TRBJ2-4	CASSIGPGLPGIQYF
TRBV4-2	TRBJ2-7	CASSQDQGNYEQYF
TRBV19	TRBJ2-7	CASSFPGLAVYEQYF
TRBV24-1	TRBJ2-3	CATSDSGSAFIPYF
TRBV27	TRBJ2-3	CASSLSPGGGDTQYF
TRBV19	TRBJ1-4	CASSIPPGQGDEKLFF
TRBV11-2	TRBJ2-5	CASSFGNQETQYF
TRBV7-2	TRBJ1-5	CASSLDTGNQPQHF